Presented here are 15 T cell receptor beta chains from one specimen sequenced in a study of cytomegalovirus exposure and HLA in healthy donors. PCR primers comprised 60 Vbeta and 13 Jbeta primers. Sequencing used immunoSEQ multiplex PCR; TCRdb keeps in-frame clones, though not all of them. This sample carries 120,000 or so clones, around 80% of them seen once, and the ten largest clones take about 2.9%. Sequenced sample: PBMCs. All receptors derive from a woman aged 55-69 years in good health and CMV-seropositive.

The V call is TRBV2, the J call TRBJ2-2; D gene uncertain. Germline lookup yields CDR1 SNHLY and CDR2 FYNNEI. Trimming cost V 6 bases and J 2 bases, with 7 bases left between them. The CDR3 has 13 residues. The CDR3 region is CASRSLNTGELFF. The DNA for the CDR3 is TGTGCCAGCAGATCTCTAAACACCGGGGAGCTGTTTTTT.

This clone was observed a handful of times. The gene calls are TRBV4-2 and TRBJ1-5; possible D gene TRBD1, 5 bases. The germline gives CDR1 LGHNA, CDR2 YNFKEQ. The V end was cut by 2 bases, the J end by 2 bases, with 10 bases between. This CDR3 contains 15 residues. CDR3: CASSQKGAGNQPQHF. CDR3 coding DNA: TGTGCCAGCAGCCAAAAAGGGGCAGGCAATCAGCCCCAGCATTTT.

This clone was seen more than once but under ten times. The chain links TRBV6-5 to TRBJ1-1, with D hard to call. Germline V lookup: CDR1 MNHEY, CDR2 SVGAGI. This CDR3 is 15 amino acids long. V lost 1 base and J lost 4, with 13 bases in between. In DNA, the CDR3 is TGTGCCAGCAGTTACTACGCCCAGGCACGCACTGAAGCTTTCTTT. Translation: CASSYYAQARTEAFF.

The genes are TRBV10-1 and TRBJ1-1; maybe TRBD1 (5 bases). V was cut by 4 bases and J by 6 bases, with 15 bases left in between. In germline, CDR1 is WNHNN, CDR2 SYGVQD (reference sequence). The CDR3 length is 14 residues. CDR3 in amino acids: CASSGGGNLAEAFF. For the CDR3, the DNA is TGCGCCAGCAGTGGGGGGGGTAACTTGGCTGAAGCTTTCTTT.

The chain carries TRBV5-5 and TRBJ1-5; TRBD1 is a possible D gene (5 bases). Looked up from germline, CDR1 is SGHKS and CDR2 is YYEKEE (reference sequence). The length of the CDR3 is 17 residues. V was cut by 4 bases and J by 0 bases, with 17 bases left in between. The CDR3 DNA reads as TGTGCCAGCAGCGAAGGACACCCATCGTATAGCAATCAGCCCCAGCATTTT. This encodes CASSEGHPSYSNQPQHF. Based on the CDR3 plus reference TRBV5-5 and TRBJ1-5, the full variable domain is DAGVTQSPTHLIKTRGQQVTLRCSPISGHKSVSWYQQVLGQGPQFIFQYYEKEERGRGNFPDRFSARQFPNYSSELNVNALLLGDSALYLCASSEGHPSYSNQPQHFGDGTRLSIL.

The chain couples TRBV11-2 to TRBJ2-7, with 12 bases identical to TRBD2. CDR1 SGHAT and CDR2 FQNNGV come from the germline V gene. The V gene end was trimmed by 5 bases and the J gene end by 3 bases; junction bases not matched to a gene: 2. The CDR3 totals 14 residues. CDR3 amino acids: CASSGTSGRYEQYF. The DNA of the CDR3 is TGTGCCAGCAGCGGGACTAGCGGGCGCTACGAGCAGTACTTC.

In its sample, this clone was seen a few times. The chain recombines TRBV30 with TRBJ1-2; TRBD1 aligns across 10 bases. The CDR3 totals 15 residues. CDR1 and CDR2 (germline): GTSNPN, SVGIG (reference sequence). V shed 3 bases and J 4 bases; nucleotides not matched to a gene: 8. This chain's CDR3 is CAWRDRRQGAYGYTF. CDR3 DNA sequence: TGTGCCTGGAGGGATAGACGACAGGGGGCCTATGGCTACACCTTC.

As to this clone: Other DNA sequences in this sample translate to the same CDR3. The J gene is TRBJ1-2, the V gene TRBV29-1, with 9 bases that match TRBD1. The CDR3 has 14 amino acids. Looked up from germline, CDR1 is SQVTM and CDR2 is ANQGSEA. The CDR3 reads CSVDAGQGFYGYTF. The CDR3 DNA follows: TGCAGTGTGGACGCGGGACAGGGTTTCTATGGCTACACCTTC.

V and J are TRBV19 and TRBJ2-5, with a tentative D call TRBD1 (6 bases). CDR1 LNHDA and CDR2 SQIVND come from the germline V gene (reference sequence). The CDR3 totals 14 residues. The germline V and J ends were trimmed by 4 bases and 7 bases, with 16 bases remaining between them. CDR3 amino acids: CASSNASPRGTQYF. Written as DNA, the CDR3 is TGTGCCAGTAGTAATGCCTCCCCCAGGGGGACCCAGTACTTC.

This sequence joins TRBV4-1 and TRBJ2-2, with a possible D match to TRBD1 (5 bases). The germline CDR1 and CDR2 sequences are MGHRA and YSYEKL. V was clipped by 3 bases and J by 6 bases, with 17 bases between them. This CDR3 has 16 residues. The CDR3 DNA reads TGCGCCAGCAGCCATCCAGGGCTAGTGTCCCCCGGGGAGCTGTTTTTT. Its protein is CASSHPGLVSPGELFF.

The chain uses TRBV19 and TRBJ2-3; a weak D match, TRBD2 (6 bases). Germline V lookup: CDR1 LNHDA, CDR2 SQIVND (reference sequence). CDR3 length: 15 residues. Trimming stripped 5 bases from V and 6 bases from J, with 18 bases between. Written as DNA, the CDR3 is TGTGCCAGTAGTGCGGCATGGGGGGTATCGGATACGCAGTATTTT. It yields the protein CASSAAWGVSDTQYF.

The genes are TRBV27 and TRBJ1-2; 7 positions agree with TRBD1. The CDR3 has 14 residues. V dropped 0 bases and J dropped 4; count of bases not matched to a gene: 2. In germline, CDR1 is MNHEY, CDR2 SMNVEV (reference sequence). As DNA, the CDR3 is TGTGCCAGCAGTTTATCAGGGGGCTTCTATGGCTACACCTTC. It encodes CASSLSGGFYGYTF.

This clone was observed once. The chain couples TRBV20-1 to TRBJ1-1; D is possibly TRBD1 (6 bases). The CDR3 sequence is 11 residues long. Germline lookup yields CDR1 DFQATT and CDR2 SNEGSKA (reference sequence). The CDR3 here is CNSGARTEAFF. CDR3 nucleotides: TGCAACTCAGGGGCTCGGACTGAAGCTTTCTTT.

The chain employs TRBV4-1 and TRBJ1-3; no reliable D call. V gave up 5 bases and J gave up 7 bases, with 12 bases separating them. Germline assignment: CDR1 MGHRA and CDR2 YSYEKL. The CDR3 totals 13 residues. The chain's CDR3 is CASSEVGRNTIYF. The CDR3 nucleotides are TGCGCCAGCAGCGAGGTTGGTCGGAACACCATATATTTT.

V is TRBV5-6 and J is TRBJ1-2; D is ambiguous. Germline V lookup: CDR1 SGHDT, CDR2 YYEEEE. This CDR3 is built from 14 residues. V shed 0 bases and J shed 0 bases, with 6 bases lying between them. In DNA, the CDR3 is TGTGCCAGCAGCTTGGAGTTAGCTAACTATGGCTACACCTTC. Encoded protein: CASSLELANYGYTF.